The next 27 T cell receptor beta chains were all read from a single sample in a study of graft-versus-host responses after intestinal transplantation. Their specific antigens are unknown. Profiled with immunoSEQ multiplex PCR; TCRdb holds only in-frame clones, not every one. The repertoire holds some 110,000 clones, with approximately 90% as singletons. This specimen consisted of unstimulated CD4+ T cells sorted from spleen or lymph node cells, obtained before transplant. These receptor sequences come from a human donor who was the organ donor for an intestinal transplant.

The genes are TRBV4-2 and TRBJ1-1; 9 bases are shared with TRBD1. CDR1 is LGHNA and CDR2 is YNFKEQ in the germline V gene. V was pared by 4 bases and J by 0 bases, with 0 bases of the junction left unmatched. The CDR3 has 14 amino acids. The CDR3 is CASSRDRVNTEAFF. CDR3 sequence (DNA): TGTGCCAGCAGCCGGGACAGGGTGAACACTGAAGCTTTCTTT.

This clone was counted a few times. The chain recombines TRBV6-1 with TRBJ1-5; D perhaps matches TRBD1 (5 bases). CDR1 is MNHNS, CDR2 SASEGT, per germline. Deletions cut 10 bases from V and 3 bases from J, with 16 bases between. The CDR3 covers 14 residues. The CDR3 is CATNVDSLNQPQHF. Written as DNA, the CDR3 is TGTGCCACCAATGTCGACAGCCTCAATCAGCCCCAGCATTTT.

The V call is TRBV6-5, the J call TRBJ2-7, with D perhaps assigned TRBD1 or TRBD2 (5 bases each). V shed 6 bases and J shed 0 bases, with 9 bases lying between them. Germline V gene lookup returns CDR1 MNHEY and CDR2 SVGAGI. The CDR3 covers 13 residues. The CDR3 loop is CASRGTFSYEQYF. The CDR3 region has the DNA TGTGCCAGCAGAGGGACCTTCTCCTACGAGCAGTACTTC.

The chain recombines TRBV6-1 with TRBJ1-1, with D hard to call. The CDR3 is 16 residues long. CDR1 is MNHNS, CDR2 SASEGT, per germline. V was shortened by 4 bases and J by 1 base, with 16 bases between the two germline ends. CDR3 coding DNA: TGTGCCAGCAGTGGCCCCACGGGGAAGAGGAACACTGAAGCTTTCTTT. Translating gives CASSGPTGKRNTEAFF.

The gene calls are TRBV28 and TRBJ2-1; D not certain. In germline, CDR1 is MDHEN, CDR2 SYDVKM. Trimming left V 4 bases short and J 4 bases short, with 14 bases between. The length of the CDR3 is 15 residues. This chain's CDR3 is CASSSSTIDYNEQFF. The CDR3 bases are TGTGCCAGCAGTTCCTCCACAATTGATTACAATGAGCAGTTCTTC. The full variable domain, with the rest looked up from reference TRBV28 and TRBJ2-1, is DVKVTQSSRYLVKRTGEKVFLECVQDMDHENMFWYRQDPGLGLRLIYFSYDVKMKEKGDIPEGYSVSREKKERFSLILESASTNQTSMYLCASSSSTIDYNEQFFGPGTRLTVL.

The chain carries TRBV28 and TRBJ1-1; TRBD1 is a possible D gene (5 bases). Trimming shortened V by 1 base and J by 2 bases, and 17 bases separated the two germline ends. The CDR3 has 17 amino acids. Per germline, CDR1 MDHEN and CDR2 SYDVKM. The CDR3 here is CASSLSFGGRANTEAFF. CDR3 coding DNA: TGTGCCAGCAGTTTATCGTTTGGCGGCAGGGCCAACACTGAAGCTTTCTTT.

This clone was detected once. The chain uses TRBV6-6 and TRBJ1-2, with 8 nucleotides matching TRBD1. Germline V gives CDR1 MNHNY, CDR2 SVGAGI (reference sequence). This CDR3 is built from 13 residues. The V and J ends lost 2 bases and 7 bases, in that order; junction bases with no gene match: 3. As DNA, the CDR3 is TGTGCCAGCAGTTACGACAGGGGTCTTGGCTACACCTTC. Its protein product is CASSYDRGLGYTF.

This chain links TRBV18 with TRBJ1-4, with D uncertain. V was trimmed by 3 bases and J by 0 bases, leaving 14 bases between them. Germline V gene data show CDR1 as KGHSH and CDR2 as LQKENI. This CDR3 is 17 amino acids long. The CDR3 spells CASSPLVVGATNEKLFF. The DNA of the CDR3 is TGTGCCAGCTCACCCCTCGTAGTCGGTGCAACTAATGAAAAACTGTTTTTT. The full variable domain, in which reference TRBV18 and TRBJ1-4 provide the parts outside the CDR3, is NAGVMQNPRHLVRRRGQEARLRCSPMKGHSHVYWYRQLPEEGLKFMVYLQKENIIDESGMPKERFSAEFPKEGPSILRIQQVVRGDSAAYFCASSPLVVGATNEKLFFGSGTQLSVL.

The chain links TRBV12-5 to TRBJ1-5, with D uncertain. CDR1 is LGHNT and CDR2 is FRNRAP in the germline V gene. This CDR3 region has 12 residues. The CDR3 loop is CVEEGQRPPQHF. For the CDR3, the DNA is TGTGTCGAAGAGGGTCAGCGTCCGCCCCAGCATTTT.

This chain connects TRBV5-1 to TRBJ1-5; D remains ambiguous. The CDR3 contains 13 residues. Germline V gives CDR1 SGHRS, CDR2 YFSETQ. V was cut by 4 bases and J by 5 bases, with 10 bases left in between. The CDR3 reads CASSISADQPQHF. CDR3 nucleotide sequence: TGCGCCAGCAGCATCAGTGCAGATCAGCCCCAGCATTTT. The full variable domain, in which reference TRBV5-1 and TRBJ1-5 provide the parts outside the CDR3, is KAGVTQTPRYLIKTRGQQVTLSCSPISGHRSVSWYQQTPGQGLQFLFEYFSETQRNKGNFPGRFSGRQFSNSRSEMNVSTLELGDSALYLCASSISADQPQHFGDGTRLSIL.

The chain is built from TRBV6-5 and TRBJ2-7; possible D gene TRBD2, 6 bases. This CDR3 contains 16 residues. The germline gives CDR1 MNHEY, CDR2 SVGAGI. Trimming shortened V by 0 bases and J by 4 bases, and 16 bases separated the two germline ends. Here the CDR3 DNA reads TGTGCCAGCAGTTACTCGCTGGATGGCGGAGGGTACGAGCAGTACTTC. Encoded protein: CASSYSLDGGGYEQYF.

The rearrangement links TRBV18 to TRBJ1-1; TRBD1 might be the D (5 bases). The V gene's germline CDR1 is KGHSH and CDR2 LQKENI. This CDR3 is 16 amino acids long. V lost 3 bases to trimming and J lost 9 bases, with 23 bases between them. In DNA, the CDR3 is TGTGCCAGCTCACCCCTCGGGCAGGGTGCAATCAATAAAGCTTTCTTT. Translated: CASSPLGQGAINKAFF. The whole variable domain, filled in from reference TRBV18 and TRBJ1-1, reads NAGVMQNPRHLVRRRGQEARLRCSPMKGHSHVYWYRQLPEEGLKFMVYLQKENIIDESGMPKERFSAEFPKEGPSILRIQQVVRGDSAAYFCASSPLGQGAINKAFFGQGTRLTVV.

This clone appeared once. The J gene is TRBJ2-1, the V gene TRBV11-3; 8 positions agree with TRBD2. J gave up 6 bases and V 5 bases, and 9 bases lay outside the gene matches. Germline V gene lookup returns CDR1 SGHNT and CDR2 YENEEA. This CDR3 region has 15 residues. The CDR3 region is CASSLGTSKGNEQFF. The CDR3 DNA is TGTGCCAGCAGCCTTGGGACTAGTAAGGGCAATGAGCAGTTCTTC.

V and J are TRBV5-4 and TRBJ2-3; 8 bases line up with TRBD1. J was trimmed by 9 bases and V by 7 bases; bases with no gene match: 7. The germline gives CDR1 SGHNT, CDR2 YYREEE (reference sequence). The CDR3 is 12 residues long. The CDR3 sequence: CASGMTGDTQYF. DNA for the CDR3: TGTGCCAGCGGCATGACAGGGGACACGCAGTATTTT. The whole variable domain, filled in from reference TRBV5-4 and TRBJ2-3, reads ETGVTQSPTHLIKTRGQQVTLRCSSQSGHNTVSWYQQALGQGPQFIFQYYREEENGRGNFPPRFSGLQFPNYSSELNVNALELDDSALYLCASGMTGDTQYFGPGTRLTVL.

The chain combines TRBV10-3 with TRBJ2-3, with 15 positions matching TRBD2. V lost 6 bases to trimming and J lost 2 bases; unmatched junction nucleotides: 3. The CDR3 is 16 residues long. CDR1 is ENHRY and CDR2 is SYGVKD in the germline V gene. The CDR3 DNA sequence: TGTGCCATCAGGGGACTAGCGGGAGGAACCACAGATACGCAGTATTTT. This codes for CAIRGLAGGTTDTQYF.

The V and J genes are TRBV19 and TRBJ1-5; TRBD1 is a possible D gene (5 bases). V lost 7 bases and J lost 0, with 13 bases in between. This CDR3 is 15 amino acids long. The germline V gene encodes CDR1 LNHDA and CDR2 SQIVND (reference sequence). CDR3: CASNPTEYSNQPQHF. CDR3 coding DNA: TGTGCCAGTAACCCGACAGAGTATAGCAATCAGCCCCAGCATTTT.

This clone was observed a handful of times. The rearrangement uses TRBV6-6 and TRBJ1-3, with D perhaps TRBD1 (6 bases). Germline V gene sequence: CDR1 MNHNY, CDR2 SVGAGI (reference sequence). The CDR3 contains 14 residues. Trimming took 2 bases from V and 5 from J, leaving 10 bases between them. Here the CDR3 DNA reads TGTGCCAGCAGTTACGGACAGTTAAGAAACACCATATATTTT. Amino acids: CASSYGQLRNTIYF.

The rearrangement joins TRBV27 to TRBJ2-5; possibly TRBD2 for D (6 bases). This CDR3 comprises 14 residues. Germline lookup yields CDR1 MNHEY and CDR2 SMNVEV (reference sequence). V was cut by 5 bases and J by 4 bases, with 14 bases left in between. This CDR3 reads CASSPEGRRETQYF. The CDR3 region has the DNA TGTGCCAGCAGTCCCGAAGGGAGGAGAGAGACCCAGTACTTC.

This chain uses TRBV7-9 with TRBJ2-7; 9 nucleotides match TRBD2. With 3 bases clipped from V and 5 bases from J, the junction kept 11 bases outside the gene matches. CDR1 is SEHNR, CDR2 FQNEAQ, per germline (reference sequence). This CDR3 region has 16 residues. This CDR3 reads CASSLYGGRADNEQYF. In DNA form, the CDR3 reads TGTGCCAGCAGCTTGTATGGCGGGAGGGCGGACAACGAGCAGTACTTC. The full variable domain, with the rest looked up from reference TRBV7-9 and TRBJ2-7, is DTGVSQNPRHKITKRGQNVTFRCDPISEHNRLYWYRQTLGQGPEFLTYFQNEAQLEKSRLLSDRFSAERPKGSFSTLEIQRTEQGDSAMYLCASSLYGGRADNEQYFGPGTRLTVT.

With regard to this clone: This same CDR3 is encoded by further DNA sequences in the sample. This chain joins TRBV10-3 and TRBJ2-1, with 8 bases that match TRBD2. The J segment lost 3 bases and the V segment lost 3 bases, leaving 1 base of the junction unmatched. Germline V gene lookup returns CDR1 ENHRY and CDR2 SYGVKD. The CDR3 consists of 14 residues. The CDR3 DNA reads as TGTGCCATCAGTGAAGCGGGAGACTACAATGAGCAGTTCTTC. Protein sequence: CAISEAGDYNEQFF.

This clone was picked up a small number of times. The chain employs TRBV10-3 and TRBJ2-3, with D hard to call. V was cut by 4 bases and J by 5 bases, with 10 bases left in between. Germline V gives CDR1 ENHRY, CDR2 SYGVKD. The CDR3 loop spans 13 amino acids. The CDR3 here is CAISARPEDTQYF. CDR3 sequence (DNA): TGTGCCATCAGTGCTAGACCTGAAGATACGCAGTATTTT.

The gene calls are TRBV6-7 and TRBJ1-5, with 7 bases matching TRBD1. TRBV6-7 is recorded as an ORF, its role being uncertain. The junction had 2 bases not matched to a gene; V was cut back by 2 bases and J by 1 base. The CDR3 spans 15 residues. Here the CDR3 reads CASSYGTESNQPQHF. Here the CDR3 DNA reads TGTGCCAGCAGTTACGGGACAGAGAGCAATCAGCCCCAGCATTTT.

V and J are TRBV5-3 and TRBJ1-1; D is ambiguous. TRBV5-3 carries the ORF label, with uncertain function. Trimming removed 10 bases from V and 3 bases from J, with 13 bases in between. The CDR3 runs to 12 residues. The CDR3, as DNA: TGTGCCCAACCCCTAGAGGACACTGAAGCTTTCTTT. Amino acids: CAQPLEDTEAFF.

The rearrangement joins TRBV7-6 to TRBJ2-6; the D is unclear. Germline V gives CDR1 SGHVS, CDR2 FNYEAQ. The germline V and J ends were trimmed by 0 bases and 4 bases, with 4 bases remaining between them. The CDR3 spans 14 residues. CDR3 residues: CASSLARGANVLTF. CDR3 in DNA: TGTGCCAGCAGCTTAGCTAGAGGGGCCAACGTCCTGACTTTC.

This chain connects TRBV25-1 to TRBJ1-2; a weak D match, TRBD1 (6 bases). The V gene lost 1 base and the J gene lost 4 bases, with 13 bases spanning the gap. Germline CDR1 reads MGHDK; CDR2 reads SYGVNS. CDR3 length: 15 residues. The CDR3 loop is CASSEWRQDFYGYTF. For the CDR3, the DNA is TGTGCCAGCAGTGAATGGCGACAGGACTTCTATGGCTACACCTTC.

J is TRBJ2-2 and V is TRBV7-6; 8 bases fit TRBD1. Germline V gene sequence: CDR1 SGHVS, CDR2 FNYEAQ. The CDR3 has 16 amino acids. J lost 5 bases, V lost 3 bases, and 8 bases had no gene match. The CDR3 is CASSFLGTGLTGELFF. In DNA, the CDR3 is TGTGCCAGCAGCTTTTTGGGGACAGGACTTACCGGGGAGCTGTTTTTT. The whole variable domain, filled in from reference TRBV7-6 and TRBJ2-2, reads GAGVSQSPRYKVTKRGQDVALRCDPISGHVSLYWYRQALGQGPEFLTYFNYEAQQDKSGLPNDRFSAERPEGSISTLTIQRTEQRDSAMYRCASSFLGTGLTGELFFGEGSRLTVL.

This clone was detected once. The V gene is TRBV20-1, the J gene TRBJ2-1; the D is unclear. The CDR3 runs to 11 residues. Per the germline V gene, CDR1 is DFQATT and CDR2 is SNEGSKA (reference sequence). V lost 5 bases and J 8 bases, leaving 10 bases between the germline ends. The CDR3 is CSALSVDEQFF. In nucleotides, the CDR3 is TGCAGTGCTCTCTCCGTGGATGAGCAGTTCTTC.